This T cell receptor (beta chain) was recorded in a study of spatial heterogeneity in lung cancer. TCRdb reprocessed the 5' RACE reads with MiXCR, giving one entry per CDR3 protein. Among approximately 20,000 distinct CDR3 sequences listed, more than 8% were seen once. As regards this clonotype: Its specificity is unknown.

Study findings and constraints: Ubiquitous expanded tumor TCRs were observed in blood more at resection than follow-up.

Germline lookup yields CDR1 SGHVS and CDR2 FQNEAQ. The CDR3 consists of 15 residues. The ends were cut back, 5 bases at V and 0 bases at J, with 14 bases in the middle. Time point here: blood at routine non-recurrence follow-up after resection. This clonotype was obtained from a male donor with early-stage non-small cell lung cancer. The material sequenced was PBMCs, taken at follow-up. The chain links TRBV7-8 to TRBJ2-7; D is uncertain. This CDR3 reads CASSPTRWVSYEQYF. The CDR3 bases are TGTGCCAGCAGCCCCACACGATGGGTCTCCTACGAGCAGTACTTC.